The 26 T cell receptor beta chains below were found in one sample sequenced in a study of T cell repertoires in cytomegalovirus infection. TCRdb re-called the reads with MiXCR, one entry per CDR3 protein. The top ten hold about 14% of the sample, which has 300,000 or so distinct CDR3 sequences, 25% seen once. For these receptors, no antigen is known. Sequencing used cultured PBMCs, obtained from culture after CMV antigen stimulation. These receptors all stem from a human donor in good health (CMV status not recorded). Some clones in this sample may be carry-over from other donors' samples.

V gene TRBV12-3 or TRBV12-4 combines with J gene TRBJ2-5; the D gene is possibly TRBD1 (5 bases). The CDR3 runs 14 residues. Trimming left V 3 bases short and J 2 bases short, with 10 bases between. CDR3 sequence reads: CASSFDSTQETQYF. DNA of the CDR3: TGTGCCAGCAGTTTCGACAGTACTCAAGAGACCCAGTACTTC.

J is TRBJ1-1 and V is TRBV12-5, with D possibly TRBD1 on 6 matching bases. V dropped 4 bases and J dropped 10 bases, with 19 bases sitting between them. There are 14 residues in the CDR3. Germline values: CDR1 LGHNT, CDR2 FRNRAP. The CDR3 region is CASGSQGHQEGAFF. CDR3 sequence (DNA): TGTGCTAGTGGTTCCCAGGGGCACCAAGAAGGAGCTTTCTTT. Supplemented by reference TRBV12-5 and TRBJ1-1, the full variable domain reads DARVTQTPRHKVTEMGQEVTMRCQPILGHNTVFWYRQTMMQGLELLAYFRNRAPLDDSGMPKDRFSAEMPDATLATLKIQPSEPRDSAVYFCASGSQGHQEGAFFGQGTRLTVV.

This sequence joins TRBV30 and TRBJ1-1, with D unclear. CDR3 length: 11 residues. The germline V and J ends were trimmed by 1 base and 7 bases, with 7 bases remaining between them. Germline V lookup: CDR1 GTSNPN, CDR2 SVGIG (reference sequence). CDR3: CAWSDRGEAFF. The CDR3 DNA reads as TGTGCCTGGAGTGACAGAGGTGAAGCTTTCTTT.

This clonotype was seen a few times. The chain recombines TRBV6-2 or TRBV6-3 with TRBJ1-1; a possible D gene is TRBD1 (5 bases). Trimming stripped 0 bases from V and 6 bases from J, with 11 bases between. This CDR3 region has 14 residues. CDR1 is MNHEY and CDR2 is SVGEGT in the germline V gene. The DNA for the CDR3 is TGTGCCAGCAGTTACTCGTCGGGGGACCCTGAAGCTTTCTTT. As protein: CASSYSSGDPEAFF.

In its sample, this clonotype was seen many times. The V gene is TRBV7-8, the J gene TRBJ2-7; 9 positions agree with TRBD2. The trim removed 0 bases at V and 2 bases at J, leaving 8 bases unmatched. Germline CDR1 and CDR2: SGHVS and FQNEAQ. This CDR3 has 17 residues. CDR3 region: CASSLATAGGTAYEQYF. CDR3 bases: TGTGCCAGCAGCTTAGCGACTGCGGGAGGGACCGCCTACGAGCAGTACTTC. Looking up the rest from reference TRBV7-8 and TRBJ2-7 gives the full variable domain: GAGVSQSPRYKVAKRGQDVALRCDPISGHVSLFWYQQALGQGPEFLTYFQNEAQLDKSGLPSDRFFAERPEGSVSTLKIQRTQQEDSAVYLCASSLATAGGTAYEQYFGPGTRLTVT.

This clonotype was picked up many times. V and J are TRBV4-1 and TRBJ1-6; D is uncertain. Between the trimmed V and J ends, which lost 0 bases and 8 bases, there was a span of 5 bases. This CDR3 is built from 13 residues. Germline V lookup: CDR1 MGHRA, CDR2 YSYEKL. The CDR3 sequence: CASSQDLDSPLHF. The CDR3 coding sequence is TGCGCCAGCAGCCAAGATCTGGATTCACCCCTCCACTTT.

The V and J genes are TRBV6-6 and TRBJ2-1; no reliable D call. This CDR3 spans 16 amino acids. The germline V and J ends were trimmed by 0 bases and 4 bases, with 13 bases remaining between them. Germline CDR1 and CDR2: MNHNY and SVGAGI (reference sequence). The CDR3 nucleotides read TGTGCCAGCAGTTACTCGACCACTAATAGGTACAATGAGCAGTTCTTC. Translation: CASSYSTTNRYNEQFF.

This clonotype came up a few times. The chain combines TRBV7-9 with TRBJ2-1; 11 bases map to TRBD1. The CDR3 covers 20 residues. The J segment lost 2 bases and the V segment lost 4 bases, leaving 16 bases of the junction unmatched. Germline lookup yields CDR1 SEHNR and CDR2 FQNEAQ (reference sequence). The CDR3, as DNA: TGTGCCAGCAGCTCGGACAGGGGGCGCATTGCGGGAAGTACCTACAATGAGCAGTTCTTC. Its protein product is CASSSDRGRIAGSTYNEQFF.

The genes are TRBV5-6 and TRBJ2-5; 11 bases map to TRBD2. V gave up 4 bases and J gave up 5 bases; unmatched junction bases: 7. The CDR3 is made up of 15 amino acids. Germline V gene lookup returns CDR1 SGHDT and CDR2 YYEEEE. The CDR3 region is CASSVLAGGVETQYF. As DNA, the CDR3 is TGTGCCAGCAGCGTCCTAGCGGGAGGAGTGGAGACCCAGTACTTC.

The chain combines TRBV2 with TRBJ1-4; D might be TRBD1 (5 bases). The V end lost 8 bases, the J end lost 8 bases, and 15 bases lay between the germline ends. The CDR3 totals 13 residues. The germline gives CDR1 SNHLY, CDR2 FYNNEI. The CDR3 reads CASGQARWEKLFF. The CDR3 nucleotides read TGTGCCAGCGGACAAGCCAGATGGGAAAAACTGTTTTTT.

The chain recombines TRBV11-2 with TRBJ1-4, with D perhaps matching TRBD1 (5 bases). Germline values: CDR1 SGHAT, CDR2 FQNNGV. Trimming took off 4 bases at V and 0 bases at J, with 12 bases between the two ends. CDR3 size: 16 residues. The CDR3 DNA sequence: TGTGCCAGCAGCTCTGGGGACTTTGCAACTAATGAAAAACTGTTTTTT. Translated, it gives CASSSGDFATNEKLFF.

The rearrangement uses TRBV28 and TRBJ1-5; the match to TRBD1 covers 9 bases. This CDR3 has 16 residues. Germline assignment: CDR1 MDHEN and CDR2 SYDVKM. V was clipped by 5 bases and J by 1 base; unmatched bases: 6. The CDR3 spells CASSAMGQGSNQPQHF. CDR3 in DNA: TGTGCCAGCAGTGCCATGGGACAGGGAAGCAATCAGCCCCAGCATTTT.

The chain is built from TRBV7-9 and TRBJ2-1; D possibly corresponds to TRBD2 (6 bases). The V and J ends lost 4 bases and 0 bases respectively, with 19 bases between them. The CDR3 runs to 18 residues. CDR1 and CDR2 (germline): SEHNR, FQNEAQ (reference sequence). The CDR3 sequence is CASSSGAGFPGSYNEQFF. Written as DNA, the CDR3 is TGTGCCAGCAGCTCCGGGGCGGGATTCCCTGGCTCCTACAATGAGCAGTTCTTC. Full variable domain (missing parts from reference TRBV7-9 and TRBJ2-1): DTGVSQNPRHKITKRGQNVTFRCDPISEHNRLYWYRQTLGQGPEFLTYFQNEAQLEKSRLLSDRFSAERPKGSFSTLEIQRTEQGDSAMYLCASSSGAGFPGSYNEQFFGPGTRLTVL.

There are a few counts of this clonotype. The chain is built from TRBV6-2 or TRBV6-3 and TRBJ2-7; 7 nucleotides match TRBD1. V shed 10 bases, J shed 6 bases, and the junction held 9 bases outside the gene matches. The CDR3 runs to 12 residues. Germline V gene lookup returns CDR1 MNHEY and CDR2 SVGEGT. CDR3 loop: CATQTGPGEQYV. The CDR3 DNA reads as TGTGCCACCCAGACAGGGCCAGGCGAGCAGTACGTC.

This clonotype was seen a handful of times. The chain is built from TRBV25-1 and TRBJ2-7; a possible D gene is TRBD2 (5 bases). From germline, CDR1 is MGHDK and CDR2 SYGVNS. V shed 7 bases and J shed 3 bases, with 10 bases lying between them. This CDR3 contains 12 residues. For the CDR3, the DNA is TGTGCCAGCACCGGACTCGACTACGAGCAGTACTTC. This encodes CASTGLDYEQYF.

This clonotype was detected a few times. CDR3 in amino acids: CASSFATNYGYTF. CDR3 nucleotides: TGTGCCAGCAGCTTTGCGACAAACTATGGCTACACCTTC. V and J are TRBV7-9 and TRBJ1-2; D gene uncertain. Per the germline V gene, CDR1 is SEHNR and CDR2 is FQNEAQ (reference sequence). Trimming pared 3 bases from V and 2 bases from J, leaving 7 bases between. The CDR3 runs to 13 residues.

CDR3 in DNA: TGCAGTGCCCGCATAGGAGGGGGGAGCACTGAAGCTTTCTTT. Translating gives CSARIGGGSTEAFF. The rearrangement links TRBV20-1 to TRBJ1-1, with TRBD1 as a possible D gene (6 bases). The CDR3 runs 14 residues. V was trimmed by 6 bases and J by 4 bases, leaving 18 bases between them. Germline loops: CDR1 DFQATT, CDR2 SNEGSKA (reference sequence).

The chain is built from TRBV27 and TRBJ2-5; 8 bases fit TRBD1. The germline V gene has CDR1 MNHEY and CDR2 SMNVEV (reference sequence). The V segment lost 5 bases and the J segment 4 bases; nucleotides outside the gene matches: 6. The CDR3 totals 14 residues. CDR3 residues: CASSGQGRGETQYF. CDR3 nucleotides: TGTGCCAGCAGTGGACAGGGTCGAGGAGAGACCCAGTACTTC.

The chain joins TRBV19 to TRBJ2-3, with a possible D match to TRBD2 (6 bases). The CDR3 extends over 15 amino acids. V dropped 7 bases and J dropped 0 bases, with 14 bases sitting between them. Per the germline V gene, CDR1 is LNHDA and CDR2 is SQIVND (reference sequence). Written as DNA, the CDR3 is TGTGCCAGTACCGTAGCGGATTCTAGCACAGATACGCAGTATTTT. Protein: CASTVADSSTDTQYF. The entire variable domain, with the rest obtained from reference TRBV19 and TRBJ2-3, is as follows: DGGITQSPKYLFRKEGQNVTLSCEQNLNHDAMYWYRQDPGQGLRLIYYSQIVNDFQKGDIAEGYSVSREKKESFPLTVTSAQKNPTAFYLCASTVADSSTDTQYFGPGTRLTVL.

The table lists this clonotype with many counts. The chain has TRBV11-3 and TRBJ2-3; 9 bases match TRBD2. The V gene's germline CDR1 is SGHNT and CDR2 YENEEA. This CDR3 contains 15 residues. Trimming removed 3 bases from V and 3 bases from J; junction bases left unmatched: 4. As DNA, the CDR3 is TGTGCCAGCAGCTTGAGAGCGGGAGGTACAGATACGCAGTATTTT. It is translated as CASSLRAGGTDTQYF.

This clonotype was counted at least ten times. The chain recombines TRBV7-6 with TRBJ2-2, with D maybe TRBD2 (5 bases). Germline CDR1 SGHVS, CDR2 FNYEAQ. Deletions cut 6 bases from V and 1 base from J, with 6 bases between. The length of the CDR3 is 13 residues. CDR3 DNA: TGTGCCAGCAGGGAGGTGAACACCGGGGAGCTGTTTTTT. The encoded protein is CASREVNTGELFF.

V usage is TRBV19 and J usage is TRBJ1-1; TRBD1 aligns across 8 bases. V lost 8 bases, J lost 10 bases, and 9 bases stayed unmatched. Germline CDR1 and CDR2: LNHDA and SQIVND (reference sequence). The CDR3 runs 12 residues. The CDR3 reads CASGLQGERAFF. The CDR3 DNA is TGTGCCAGTGGACTACAGGGGGAAAGAGCTTTCTTT.

This clonotype was counted a few times. The chain couples TRBV12-5 to TRBJ2-1, with TRBD1 matching over 8 bases. The V gene end was trimmed by 4 bases and the J gene end by 6 bases; junction bases not matched to a gene: 11. In germline, CDR1 is LGHNT, CDR2 FRNRAP. There are 16 residues in the CDR3. Written as DNA, the CDR3 is TGTGCTAGTGGTTCGCCTGAGGGACAGGAGGTCAATGAGCAGTTCTTC. Its translation is CASGSPEGQEVNEQFF.

The rearrangement joins TRBV12-3 or TRBV12-4 to TRBJ2-5; D remains ambiguous. This CDR3 spans 15 amino acids. The V end lost 2 bases, the J end lost 5 bases, and 15 bases lay between the germline ends. In DNA form, the CDR3 reads TGTGCCAGCAGTTTAAGTGGTGGCGGTCGGGAGACCCAGTACTTC. This gives the protein CASSLSGGGRETQYF.

The chain employs TRBV30 and TRBJ2-5, with TRBD1 identical over 8 bases. This CDR3 contains 15 residues. Looked up from germline, CDR1 is GTSNPN and CDR2 is SVGIG (reference sequence). V shed 1 base and J 2 bases; nucleotides not matched to a gene: 6. CDR3 sequence: CAWSGTGRRQETQYF. DNA of the CDR3: TGTGCCTGGAGTGGGACAGGGAGGCGTCAAGAGACCCAGTACTTC.

This clonotype occurred many times. V and J are TRBV11-2 and TRBJ2-6, with D perhaps being TRBD1 or TRBD2 (5 bases each). The germline V and J ends were trimmed by 2 bases and 0 bases, with 14 bases remaining between them. The CDR3 runs to 18 residues. Per germline, CDR1 SGHAT and CDR2 FQNNGV. The CDR3 sequence is CASSLRLREYSGANVLTF. The CDR3 DNA follows: TGTGCCAGCAGCTTAAGACTCAGGGAGTACTCTGGGGCCAACGTCCTGACTTTC.